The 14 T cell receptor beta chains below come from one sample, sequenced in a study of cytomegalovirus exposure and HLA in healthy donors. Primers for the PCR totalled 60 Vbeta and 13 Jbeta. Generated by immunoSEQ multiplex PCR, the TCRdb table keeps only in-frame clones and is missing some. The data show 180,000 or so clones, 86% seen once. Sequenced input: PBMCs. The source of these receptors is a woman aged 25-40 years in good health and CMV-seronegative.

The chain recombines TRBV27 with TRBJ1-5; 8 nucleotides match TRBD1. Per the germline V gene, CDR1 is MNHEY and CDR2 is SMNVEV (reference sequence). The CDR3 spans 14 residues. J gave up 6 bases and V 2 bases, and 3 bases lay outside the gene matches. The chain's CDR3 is CASSLTGGGQPQHF. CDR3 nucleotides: TGTGCCAGCAGTTTAACAGGGGGAGGTCAGCCCCAGCATTTT.

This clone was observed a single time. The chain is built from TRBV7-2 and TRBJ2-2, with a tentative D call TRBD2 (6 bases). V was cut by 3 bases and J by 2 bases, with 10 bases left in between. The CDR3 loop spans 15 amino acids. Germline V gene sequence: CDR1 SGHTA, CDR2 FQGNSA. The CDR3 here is CASSFGSGNTGELFF. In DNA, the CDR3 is TGTGCCAGCAGCTTCGGTAGCGGTAACACCGGGGAGCTGTTTTTT.

The CDR3 coding sequence is TGTGCCAGCAGCTTGGAGGTAGCACGGAGACCAGGCTACGAGCAGTACTTC. Amino acid sequence: CASSLEVARRPGYEQYF. This chain uses TRBV28 with TRBJ2-7; D is perhaps TRBD2 (5 bases). The ends were cut back, 6 bases at V and 3 bases at J, with 24 bases in the middle. Germline V CDR1 and CDR2: MDHEN, SYDVKM. CDR3 length: 17 amino acids.

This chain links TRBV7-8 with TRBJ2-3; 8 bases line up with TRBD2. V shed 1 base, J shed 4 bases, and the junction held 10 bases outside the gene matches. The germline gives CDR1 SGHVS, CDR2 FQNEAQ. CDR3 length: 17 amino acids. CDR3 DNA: TGTGCCAGCAGCTTAGTACGATTAGCGGGGTCGTCAGATACGCAGTATTTT. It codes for CASSLVRLAGSSDTQYF.

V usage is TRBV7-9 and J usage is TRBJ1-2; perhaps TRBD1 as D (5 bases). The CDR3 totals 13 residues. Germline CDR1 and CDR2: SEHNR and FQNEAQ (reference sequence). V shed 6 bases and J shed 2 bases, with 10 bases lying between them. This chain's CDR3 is CASSQDINYGYTF. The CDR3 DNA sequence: TGTGCCAGCAGTCAGGACATCAACTATGGCTACACCTTC.

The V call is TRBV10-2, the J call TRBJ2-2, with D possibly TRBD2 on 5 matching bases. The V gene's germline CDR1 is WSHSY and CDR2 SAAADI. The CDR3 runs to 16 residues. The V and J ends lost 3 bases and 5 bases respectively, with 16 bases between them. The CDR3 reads CASSDEASWMTGELFF. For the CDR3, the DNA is TGCGCCAGCAGTGATGAGGCTAGCTGGATGACCGGGGAGCTGTTTTTT.

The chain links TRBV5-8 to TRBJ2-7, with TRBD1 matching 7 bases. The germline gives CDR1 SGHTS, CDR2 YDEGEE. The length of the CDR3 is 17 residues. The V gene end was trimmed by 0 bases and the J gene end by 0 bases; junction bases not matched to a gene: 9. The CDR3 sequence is CASSLEEQGIISYEQYF. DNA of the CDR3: TGTGCCAGCAGCTTGGAGGAACAGGGGATAATCTCCTACGAGCAGTACTTC.

Written as DNA, the CDR3 is TGTGCCAGCAGTTTGAGCTCTAACTATGGCTACACCTTC. It specifies CASSLSSNYGYTF. V usage is TRBV27 and J usage is TRBJ1-2, with D uncertain. Germline CDR1 is MNHEY and CDR2 is SMNVEV (reference sequence). This CDR3 is 13 amino acids long. Trimming took 3 bases from V and 0 from J, leaving 5 bases between them.

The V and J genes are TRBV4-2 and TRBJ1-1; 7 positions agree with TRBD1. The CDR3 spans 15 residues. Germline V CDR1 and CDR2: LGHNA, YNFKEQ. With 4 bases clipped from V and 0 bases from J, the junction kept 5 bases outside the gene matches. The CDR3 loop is CASSLGDSLNTEAFF. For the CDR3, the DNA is TGTGCCAGCAGCCTTGGGGACAGTCTGAACACTGAAGCTTTCTTT.

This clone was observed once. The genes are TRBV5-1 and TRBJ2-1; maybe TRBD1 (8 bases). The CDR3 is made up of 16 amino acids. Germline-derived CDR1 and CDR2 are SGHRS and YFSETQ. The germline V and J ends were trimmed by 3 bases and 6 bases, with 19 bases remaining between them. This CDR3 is CASSWAQGGPGNEQFF. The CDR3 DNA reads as TGCGCCAGCAGCTGGGCACAGGGGGGGCCGGGCAATGAGCAGTTCTTC. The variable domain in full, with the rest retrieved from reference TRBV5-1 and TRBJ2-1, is KAGVTQTPRYLIKTRGQQVTLSCSPISGHRSVSWYQQTPGQGLQFLFEYFSETQRNKGNFPGRFSGRQFSNSRSEMNVSTLELGDSALYLCASSWAQGGPGNEQFFGPGTRLTVL.

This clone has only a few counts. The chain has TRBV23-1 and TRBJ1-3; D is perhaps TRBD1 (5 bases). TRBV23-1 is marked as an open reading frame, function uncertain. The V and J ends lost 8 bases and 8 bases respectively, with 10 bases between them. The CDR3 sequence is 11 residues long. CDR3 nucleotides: TGCGCCAGCGGGGGGATTGACACCATATATTTT. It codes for CASGGIDTIYF.

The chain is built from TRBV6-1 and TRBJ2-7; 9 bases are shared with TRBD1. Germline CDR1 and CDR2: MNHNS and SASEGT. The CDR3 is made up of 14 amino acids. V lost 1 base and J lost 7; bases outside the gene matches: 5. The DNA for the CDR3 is TGTGCCAGCAGTGAAGGGGGACAGGGAGGGGAGCAGTACTTC. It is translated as CASSEGGQGGEQYF.

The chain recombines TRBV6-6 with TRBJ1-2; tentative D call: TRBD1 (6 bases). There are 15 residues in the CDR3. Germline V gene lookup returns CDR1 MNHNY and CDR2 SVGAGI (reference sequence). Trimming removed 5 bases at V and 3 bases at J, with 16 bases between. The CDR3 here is CASSPTGLRDYGYTF. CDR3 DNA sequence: TGTGCCAGCAGTCCTACAGGGCTTCGAGACTATGGCTACACCTTC.

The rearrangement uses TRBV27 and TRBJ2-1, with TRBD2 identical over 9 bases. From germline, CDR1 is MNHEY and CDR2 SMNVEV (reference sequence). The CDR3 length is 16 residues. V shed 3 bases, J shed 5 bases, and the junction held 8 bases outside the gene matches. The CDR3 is CASSFYFAGGDNEQFF. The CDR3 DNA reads TGTGCCAGCAGTTTCTATTTTGCGGGGGGGGACAATGAGCAGTTCTTC.